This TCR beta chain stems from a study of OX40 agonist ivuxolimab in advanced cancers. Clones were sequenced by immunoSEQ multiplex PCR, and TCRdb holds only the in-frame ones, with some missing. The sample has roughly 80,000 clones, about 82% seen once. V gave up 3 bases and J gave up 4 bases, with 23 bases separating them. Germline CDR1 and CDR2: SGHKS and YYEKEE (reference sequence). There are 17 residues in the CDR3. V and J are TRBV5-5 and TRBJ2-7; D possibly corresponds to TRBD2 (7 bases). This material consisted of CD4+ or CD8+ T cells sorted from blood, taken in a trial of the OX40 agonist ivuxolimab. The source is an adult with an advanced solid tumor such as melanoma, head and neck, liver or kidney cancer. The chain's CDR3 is CASSSEITGRGEYEQYF. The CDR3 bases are TGTGCCAGCAGCTCTGAGATAACAGGGAGGGGGGAATACGAGCAGTACTTC.